This entry is about one T cell receptor (beta chain). Its specificity is unknown. This record belongs to a study of vaccination and CD4 T cells after COVID-19. CDR1 and CDR2 (germline): DFQATT, SNEGSKA (reference sequence). This CDR3 has 16 residues. V lost 0 bases, J lost 1 base, and 9 bases stayed unmatched. Sequencing of cultured CD4+ T cell DNA used the Oncomine TCR Beta short-read assay. Investigators isolated genomic DNA from cultured CD4+ T cells. Each CDR3 protein gets one entry after TCRdb re-called the PCR reads with MiXCR. The sample has approximately 17,000 distinct CDR3 sequences, more than 55% seen once; the top ten hold approximately 7%. The treatment is: approximately nine-day PBMC culture with coronavirus spike peptide pools or control peptides (ViraFEST assay).

The rearrangement links TRBV20-1 to TRBJ2-7, with 7 bases identical to TRBD2. The TCR originated in a human donor who had recovered from COVID-19. Sequenced material: CD4+ T cells from blood, cultured in vitro, taken before SARS-CoV-2 vaccination. The CDR3 coding sequence is TGCAGTGCTAGAGAGATCCGGCGGGGACTATCCTACGAGCAGTACTTC. Translation gives CSAREIRRGLSYEQYF.